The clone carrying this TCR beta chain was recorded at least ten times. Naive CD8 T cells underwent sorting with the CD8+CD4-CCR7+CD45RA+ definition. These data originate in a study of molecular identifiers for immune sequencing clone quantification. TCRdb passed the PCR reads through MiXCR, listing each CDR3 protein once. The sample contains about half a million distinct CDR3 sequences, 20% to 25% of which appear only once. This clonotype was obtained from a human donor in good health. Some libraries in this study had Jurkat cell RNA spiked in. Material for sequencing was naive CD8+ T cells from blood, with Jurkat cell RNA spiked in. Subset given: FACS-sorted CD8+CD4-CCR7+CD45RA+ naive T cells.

CDR3 in DNA: TGCGCCAGCAGCTTGACAGGACTAGCGGCCCTCACAGATACGCAGTATTTT. The encoded protein is CASSLTGLAALTDTQYF. The chain couples TRBV5-1 to TRBJ2-3; TRBD2 agrees at 10 bases. CDR1 SGHRS and CDR2 YFSETQ come from the germline V gene. The CDR3 has 17 residues. With V trimmed by 1 base and J by 2 bases, 7 bases remained unmatched.